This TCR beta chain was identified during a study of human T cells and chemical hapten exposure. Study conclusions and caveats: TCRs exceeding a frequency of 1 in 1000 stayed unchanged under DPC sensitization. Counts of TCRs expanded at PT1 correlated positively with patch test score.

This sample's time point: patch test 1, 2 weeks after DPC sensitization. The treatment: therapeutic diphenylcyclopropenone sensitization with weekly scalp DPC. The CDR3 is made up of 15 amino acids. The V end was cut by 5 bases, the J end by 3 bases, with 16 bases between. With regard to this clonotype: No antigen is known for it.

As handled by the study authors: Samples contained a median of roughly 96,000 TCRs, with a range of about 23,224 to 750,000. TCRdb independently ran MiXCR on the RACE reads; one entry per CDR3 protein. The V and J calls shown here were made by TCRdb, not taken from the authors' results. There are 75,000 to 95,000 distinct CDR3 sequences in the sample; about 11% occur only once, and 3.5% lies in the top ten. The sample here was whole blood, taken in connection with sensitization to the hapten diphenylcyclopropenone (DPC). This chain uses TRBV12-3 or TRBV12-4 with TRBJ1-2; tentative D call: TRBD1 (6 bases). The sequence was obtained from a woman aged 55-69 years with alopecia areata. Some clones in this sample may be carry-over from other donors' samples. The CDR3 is CASSGPGGLDYGYTF. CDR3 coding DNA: TGTGCCAGCAGTGGCCCGGGGGGGCTCGACTATGGCTACACCTTC.